What follows are 6 T cell receptor beta chains derived from one specimen sequenced in a study of cytomegalovirus exposure and HLA in healthy donors. PCR involved 60 Vbeta and 13 Jbeta primers. Assay: immunoSEQ multiplex PCR; the TCRdb copy retains only in-frame clones and omits some. The data hold about 190,000 clones, with around 80% observed a single time. The sample taken for sequencing was PBMCs. The receptors originated from a young man in good health and CMV-seronegative.

This clone came up a few times. The chain combines TRBV7-9 with TRBJ2-6; possible D gene TRBD1, 5 bases. Deletions cut 5 bases from V and 4 bases from J, with 15 bases between. The germline V gene encodes CDR1 SEHNR and CDR2 FQNEAQ (reference sequence). The CDR3 is 16 amino acids. The CDR3 is CASSPSPGSGANVLTF. The CDR3 DNA is TGTGCCAGCAGCCCGTCCCCAGGGTCCGGGGCCAACGTCCTGACTTTC.

J is TRBJ2-7 and V is TRBV4-1, with D perhaps TRBD1 (6 bases). The CDR3 is 15 amino acids. Germline V lookup: CDR1 MGHRA, CDR2 YSYEKL. Deletions cut 0 bases from V and 7 bases from J, with 16 bases between. DNA for the CDR3: TGCGCCAGCAGCCAAGACGATACGGACAGTTGGGAGCAGTACTTC. This gives the protein CASSQDDTDSWEQYF.

This clone showed up just once. This chain connects TRBV5-6 to TRBJ1-4; D uncertain. CDR1 and CDR2 (germline): SGHDT, YYEEEE. CDR3 size: 14 residues. V lost 7 bases, J lost 3 bases, and 13 bases lay in between. DNA of the CDR3: TGTGCCAGCGGTTCCCATCAGTCTAATGAAAAACTGTTTTTT. Its translation is CASGSHQSNEKLFF.

The J gene is TRBJ2-5, the V gene TRBV11-1; D gene uncertain. The closer fit of TRBJ2-7 to the DNA end suggests the J call may be wrong. The CDR3 runs 14 residues. Looked up from germline, CDR1 is SGHAT and CDR2 is FQDESV (reference sequence). The CDR3 spells CASSLVGRTYEQYF. CDR3 coding DNA: TGTGCCAGCAGCTTAGTGGGCAGAACCTACGAGCAGTACTTC.

This sequence joins TRBV29-1 and TRBJ2-3; D remains ambiguous. CDR3 length: 12 residues. Trimming left V 5 bases short and J 5 bases short, with 11 bases between. Per germline, CDR1 SQVTM and CDR2 ANQGSEA. For the CDR3, the DNA is TGCAGCGTTCTCAATTTAGAAGATACGCAGTATTTT. Amino acid sequence: CSVLNLEDTQYF.

The rearrangement links TRBV5-6 to TRBJ1-1, with TRBD1 matching over 7 bases. CDR3 length: 14 residues. J was trimmed by 10 bases and V by 0 bases; bases with no gene match: 9. Germline loops: CDR1 SGHDT, CDR2 YYEEEE. CDR3 amino acids: CASSLGQGAFGAFF. DNA of the CDR3: TGTGCCAGCAGCTTGGGACAGGGCGCTTTTGGAGCTTTCTTT. Full variable domain (missing parts from reference TRBV5-6 and TRBJ1-1): DAGVTQSPTHLIKTRGQQVTLRCSPKSGHDTVSWYQQALGQGPQFIFQYYEEEERQRGNFPDRFSGHQFPNYSSELNVNALLLGDSALYLCASSLGQGAFGAFFGQGTRLTVV.